Reported below is one T cell receptor (beta chain). Its specificity is not known. These data belong to a study of T cell responses to AZD1222 COVID-19 vaccine. On the study more broadly: Second doses that came at about 4 or about 12 weeks were put together.

CDR3 length: 15 amino acids. The J segment lost 3 bases and the V segment lost 5 bases, leaving 4 bases of the junction unmatched. Germline V gene sequence: CDR1 LGHNA, CDR2 YNFKEQ. Generated by immunoSEQ multiplex PCR, the TCRdb table keeps only in-frame clones and is missing some. The table shows 120,000 or so clones, with 88% occurring only once. General study findings and limits: Donors were mostly white British, more females; clonal diversity possibly underestimated. Spike was spanned by vaccine-associated CD4 TCRs, with dominance at 160-218 and 743-854. Without day 14 samples, only post-peak T cell repertoires were studied.

This specimen consisted of peripheral blood, obtained on day 0 of AZD1222 vaccination. The source is an adult in good health. The chain combines TRBV4-2 with TRBJ2-5, with 12 bases fitting TRBD2. CDR3 nucleotides: TGTGCCAGCAGCGCTAGCGGGGGGGGAAAAGAGACCCAGTACTTC. Protein product: CASSASGGGKETQYF.